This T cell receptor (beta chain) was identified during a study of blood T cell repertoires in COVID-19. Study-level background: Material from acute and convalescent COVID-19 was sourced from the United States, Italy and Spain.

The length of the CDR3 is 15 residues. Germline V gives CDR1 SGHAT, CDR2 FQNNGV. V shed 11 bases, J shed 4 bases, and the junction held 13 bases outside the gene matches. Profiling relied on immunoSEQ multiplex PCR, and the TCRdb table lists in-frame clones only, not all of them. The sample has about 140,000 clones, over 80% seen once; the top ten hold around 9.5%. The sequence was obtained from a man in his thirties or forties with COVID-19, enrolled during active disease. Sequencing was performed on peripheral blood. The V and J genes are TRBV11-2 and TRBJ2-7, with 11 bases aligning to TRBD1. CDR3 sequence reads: CAVRTLDRGRYEQYF. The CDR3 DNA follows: TGTGCCGTTAGGACGCTGGACAGGGGGCGGTACGAGCAGTACTTC.